This TCR beta chain was sequenced in a study of blood T cells in healthy people across ages. Findings of the study overall: Without sorted subsets, naive and antigen-experienced compartments could not be conclusively compared.

About this clonotype itself: No antigen is known for it.

J was trimmed by 0 bases and V by 5 bases; bases with no gene match: 7. The length of the CDR3 is 17 residues. Per the germline V gene, CDR1 is SGHTA and CDR2 is FQGNSA. Primers used in a second PCR of about 6 to 11 cycles were a sample-barcoded 5' primer and a J-beta primer mix. MiXCR, run by TCRdb on the 5' RACE reads, gives a single entry per CDR3 protein. The sample records 650,000 to 1,000,000 distinct CDR3 sequences, approximately 35% being singletons. Each sample yielded at least 6 million isolated PBMCs. The sequencing input was blood. The chain recombines TRBV7-2 with TRBJ2-1; 10 bases line up with TRBD2. The clonotype originates from a young man in good health. This chain's CDR3 is CASSPESGGASYNEQFF. The CDR3, as DNA: TGTGCCAGCAGCCCCGAAAGCGGGGGGGCCTCCTACAATGAGCAGTTCTTC.